These T cell receptor beta chains were read from a single sample in a study of regulatory T cells in long-lasting Graves disease. TCRdb recomputed calls from the multiplex PCR reads with MiXCR, one row per CDR3 protein. The repertoire holds 600,000 to 850,000 distinct CDR3 sequences, with 30% as singletons. The sequencing used peripheral blood mononuclear cells (PBMCs), collected when the disease was refractory, from a patient treated with antithyroid drugs. These receptors all stem from a female donor with Graves disease. Both conserved end residues are part of each CDR3. A D gene is named only where the DNA matches it firmly. A clone size is listed for some rows: how often the clone was seen (once, few, many), or a class if it is expanded.

V	size	D	J	DNA	CDR3
TRBV29-1	.	.	TRBJ1-4	TGCAGCGCTTGGGGCAGGGGAGGTGAAAAACTGTTTTTT	CSAWGRGGEKLFF
TRBV6-1	.	.	TRBJ1-1	TGTGCCAGCGGGGCTCGTGGGGCTTTCTTT	CASGARGAFF
TRBV20-1	.	.	TRBJ1-2	TGCAGCGCAATCCCCTTACAATGGAGTGAGGGCTACACCTTC	CSAIPLQWSEGYTF
TRBV7-9	.	TRBD1	TRBJ2-7	TGTGCCAGCAGCAACCAGGGGACAGGTTCACCCTACGAGCAGTACTTC	CASSNQGTGSPYEQYF
TRBV6-1	few	.	TRBJ1-1	TGTGCCAGCAGTCAGGACACATTCACTGAAGCTTTCTTT	CASSQDTFTEAFF
TRBV12-3/TRBV12-4	.	.	TRBJ1-3	TGTGCCAGTCGAAAAGACAGACTCGGAAACACCATATATTTT	CASRKDRLGNTIYF
TRBV12-3/TRBV12-4	.	TRBD2	TRBJ2-1	TGTGCCAGCAGGTCGGGAGGGCAGGCGGGTGAGCAGTTCTTC	CASRSGGQAGEQFF
TRBV6-1	.	.	TRBJ2-5	TGTGCCAGCAGCCCCCTTTTAGGGGGAGAGGGGGAGACCCAGTACTTC	CASSPLLGGEGETQYF
TRBV30	once	.	TRBJ2-5	TGTGCCTGGAGTGTAAGCGTGGGGGGAGAGACCCAGTACTTC	CAWSVSVGGETQYF
TRBV19	.	.	TRBJ2-7	TGTGCCAGTAGTGAAGGGGTGCACGAGCAGTACTTC	CASSEGVHEQYF
TRBV5-1	few	.	TRBJ1-1	TGCGCCAGCAGCCAGGAGGTGGGGTACACTGAAGCTTTCTTT	CASSQEVGYTEAFF
TRBV27	many	.	TRBJ1-1	TGTGCCAGCAAAGGGACCTTGAACACTGAAGCTTTCTTT	CASKGTLNTEAFF
TRBV24-1	.	.	TRBJ1-2	TGTGCCACCAGTGACCCGGGACTCTATGGCTACACCTTC	CATSDPGLYGYTF
TRBV2	many	TRBD1	TRBJ2-7	TGTGCCAGCAAGACAGGGTTTGGCTACGAGCAGTACTTC	CASKTGFGYEQYF
TRBV30	few	.	TRBJ1-1	TGTGCCTGGAAATTGGGCACTGAAGCTTTCTTT	CAWKLGTEAFF
TRBV29-1	.	.	TRBJ2-7	TGCAGCGGACGGACTCCGGACACCTACGAGCAGTACTTC	CSGRTPDTYEQYF
TRBV7-3	many	TRBD1	TRBJ2-2	TGTGCCAGCAGCGCCGACAGGGGCTCCGGGGAGCTGTTTTTT	CASSADRGSGELFF
TRBV6-1	few	TRBD1	TRBJ1-5	TGTGCCAGCACCCGGACAGGGGGGGATCAGCCCCAGCATTTT	CASTRTGGDQPQHF
TRBV2	.	TRBD2	TRBJ2-1	TGTGCCAGCAGTGAAGCACTAGCGGGAGGATACAATGAGCAGTTCTTC	CASSEALAGGYNEQFF
TRBV6-1	.	TRBD1	TRBJ1-5	TGTGCCAGCAGCCTAGCCTACAGGGGGCGCAGATCAATTCAGCCCCAGCATTTT	CASSLAYRGRRSIQPQHF
TRBV12-3/TRBV12-4	few	TRBD2	TRBJ2-7	TGTGCCAGCAGTTTGTCGGCTAGCGGTACCTACGAGCAGTACTTC	CASSLSASGTYEQYF
TRBV6-1	.	TRBD2	TRBJ2-1	TGTGCCAGCATCCCCGGGTCTAGCGGGAGTGGGTACAATGAGCAGTTCTTC	CASIPGSSGSGYNEQFF
TRBV6-1	once	.	TRBJ2-7	TGTGCCAGCAGCCAACACCTTCTCAGCTACGAGCAGTACTTC	CASSQHLLSYEQYF
TRBV6-5	few	TRBD2	TRBJ2-5	TGTGCCAGCAGTTACGAGGGTGGACTAGCGGGAGGAGGGGGGACCCAGTACTTC	CASSYEGGLAGGGGTQYF
TRBV7-9	few	TRBD1	TRBJ1-5	TGTGCCAGCGGCAGGACAGGGCTAGGCAATCAGCCCCAGCATTTT	CASGRTGLGNQPQHF
TRBV6-1	.	TRBD1	TRBJ2-7	TGTGCCACCCGCGGACAGGCCCGCGAGCAGTACTTC	CATRGQAREQYF
TRBV5-6	.	.	TRBJ1-4	TGTGCCAGCAGCCGAGGTGGACGCCGGAATGGGAAACTGTTTTTT	CASSRGGRRNGKLFF
TRBV19	few	.	TRBJ1-5	TGTGCCACCAGACAGGACCCCTTTGAGCCCCAGCATTTT	CATRQDPFEPQHF
TRBV15	.	.	TRBJ1-1	TGTGCCACCAGCAGAGATCTGGGGGCGGAAGCTTTCTTT	CATSRDLGAEAFF
TRBV11-2	few	TRBD1	TRBJ2-4	TGTGCCAGCAGCTTAGGCGTAGGGACAGGGCCTGACATTCAGTACTTC	CASSLGVGTGPDIQYF
TRBV11-2	few	.	TRBJ2-7	TGTGCCAGCAGCTTAGCTGGGACCGCTATCCACGAGCAGTACTTC	CASSLAGTAIHEQYF
TRBV12-3/TRBV12-4	.	.	TRBJ1-1	TGTGCCAGCAGTTTTCCTCCCGGGCAGGTCGACACTGAAGCTTTCTTT	CASSFPPGQVDTEAFF
TRBV27	.	.	TRBJ2-7	TGTGCCAGCAGTTTAAAGGACAACCTGTTCTACGAGCAGTACTTC	CASSLKDNLFYEQYF
TRBV29-1	.	.	TRBJ2-1	TGCAGCGTTGCTCGTAACTCCTACAATGAGCAGTTCTTC	CSVARNSYNEQFF
TRBV12-3/TRBV12-4	.	TRBD1	TRBJ2-2	TGTGCCAGCAGTTCATATACAGGGGTGGGAACCGGGGAGCTGTTTTTT	CASSSYTGVGTGELFF
TRBV7-9	.	.	TRBJ1-2	TGTGCCAGCAGCTTAGCTGATCGGTTCCATGGCTACACCTTC	CASSLADRFHGYTF
TRBV7-3	.	.	TRBJ1-5	TGTGCCAGCAGCTCCTCTGGAGGGAGGTACCAGCCCCAGCATTTT	CASSSSGGRYQPQHF
TRBV7-9	.	.	TRBJ1-3	TGTGCCAGCAGCCCCAGCTCCTCTGGAAACACCATATATTTT	CASSPSSSGNTIYF
TRBV30	few	.	TRBJ1-4	TGTGCCTGGAGTGTGGCCGGGACCCTGAAACTGTTTTTT	CAWSVAGTLKLFF
TRBV19	few	.	TRBJ1-6	TGTGCCAGTACCCCCGACGGCAGTCCTGGATCTAATTCACCCCTCCACTTT	CASTPDGSPGSNSPLHF
TRBV11-2	.	TRBD2	TRBJ2-7	TGTGCCAGCAGCTTAGGTAGCGGGAGACAGTACGAGCAGTACTTC	CASSLGSGRQYEQYF
TRBV19	.	.	TRBJ1-2	TGTGCCAGTAGCCCAGAGAACACGGCGGGGGCGAGTGGCTACACCTTC	CASSPENTAGASGYTF
TRBV6-1	few	TRBD1	TRBJ1-1	TGTGCCAGCAGCGAGACAGGGCTTTTGAGTACTGAAGCTTTCTTT	CASSETGLLSTEAFF
TRBV12-3/TRBV12-4	.	.	TRBJ2-7	TGTGCTGTCCGGGCGGGTAGTGGGCGCGAGCAGTACTTC	CAVRAGSGREQYF
TRBV6-9	few	TRBD1	TRBJ1-2	TGTGCCAGCAGTTACGGCAACAGGGGCGGTAGCTCAGGCTATGGCTACACCTTC	CASSYGNRGGSSGYGYTF
TRBV28	.	.	TRBJ1-1	TGTGCCAGCAGTCCGGGGCCGGGGTACAACACTGAAGCTTTCTTT	CASSPGPGYNTEAFF
TRBV11-2	few	.	TRBJ2-2	TGTGCCAGCAGCTTACGGGTCAGGCCCACCGGGGAGCTGTTTTTT	CASSLRVRPTGELFF
TRBV7-2	few	.	TRBJ1-2	TGTGCCAGCAGCTTAGAACCCTTGACGCGAGACTATGGCTACACCTTC	CASSLEPLTRDYGYTF
TRBV20-1	few	.	TRBJ1-5	TGCAGTGCTGCGACGGCCTTTGACAATCAGCCCCAGCATTTT	CSAATAFDNQPQHF
TRBV29-1	few	.	TRBJ1-1	TGCAGCGTTGGCGGATGGTCCGGCACTGAAGCTTTCTTT	CSVGGWSGTEAFF
TRBV6-6	.	.	TRBJ1-5	TGTGCCAGCAGTTACTCGGTTATGGAGGGTCCCGATAATCAGCCCCAGCATTTT	CASSYSVMEGPDNQPQHF
TRBV5-1	few	TRBD2	TRBJ2-7	TGCGCCAGCAGCTCCGGACTAGCGGACACCTACGAGCAGTACTTC	CASSSGLADTYEQYF
TRBV7-9	many	.	TRBJ1-1	TGTGCCAGCAGCCCCAGTGGGGGGAACACTGAAGCTTTCTTT	CASSPSGGNTEAFF
TRBV12-3/TRBV12-4	few	TRBD2	TRBJ2-7	TGTGCCAGCAGCCTAAGCGGGAGGGCCCGGGACGAGCAGTACTTC	CASSLSGRARDEQYF
TRBV20-1	.	.	TRBJ1-2	TGCAGTGCTAGTGATCCTAACTATGGCTACACCTTC	CSASDPNYGYTF